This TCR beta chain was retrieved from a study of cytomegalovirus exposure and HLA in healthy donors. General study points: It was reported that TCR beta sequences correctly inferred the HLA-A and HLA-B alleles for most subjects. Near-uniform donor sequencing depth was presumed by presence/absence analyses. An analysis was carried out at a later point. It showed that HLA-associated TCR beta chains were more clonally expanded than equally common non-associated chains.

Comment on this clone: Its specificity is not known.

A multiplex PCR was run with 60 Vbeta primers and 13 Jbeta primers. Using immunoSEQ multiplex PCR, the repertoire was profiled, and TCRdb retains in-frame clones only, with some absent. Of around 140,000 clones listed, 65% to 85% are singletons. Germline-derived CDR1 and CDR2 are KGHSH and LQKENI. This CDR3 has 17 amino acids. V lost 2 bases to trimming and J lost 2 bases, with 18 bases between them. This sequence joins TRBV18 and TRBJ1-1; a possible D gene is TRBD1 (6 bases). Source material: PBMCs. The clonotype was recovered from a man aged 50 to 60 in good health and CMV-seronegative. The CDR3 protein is CASSPTMQAGVNTEAFF. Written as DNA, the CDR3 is TGTGCCAGCTCACCAACGATGCAGGCAGGGGTTAACACTGAAGCTTTCTTT.